This TCR beta chain was recorded in a study of T-cell reconstitution after alpha-beta-depleted transplantation in children. With respect to this clonotype: What it recognizes is unknown.

The trim removed 6 bases at V and 3 bases at J, leaving 4 bases unmatched. This CDR3 has 13 residues. CDR1 and CDR2 from the germline V gene are MNHEY and SVGEGT. Study-wide results and caveats: Alpha-beta T cells present about two months after transplant were reported to originate from several hundred expanded graft clones.

The library targeted TCRbeta and was prepared with unique molecular identifiers. Via MiXCR, TCRdb re-called the PCR reads, giving one row per CDR3 protein. The profile shows about 900,000 distinct CDR3 sequences, about 29% of them singletons. This specimen was PBMCs, mostly from graft donor cells, taken 360 days after TCRalphabeta/CD19-depleted stem cell transplant. This TCR derives from a boy in the first two years of life who had a stem cell transplant for SCID, so the T cells may come from the graft donor. This sequence joins TRBV6-2 or TRBV6-3 and TRBJ2-7; 8 bases are shared with TRBD2. CDR3 sequence: CASRTAGGYEQYF. Here the CDR3 DNA reads TGTGCCAGCAGGACGGCGGGGGGCTACGAGCAGTACTTC.